This TCR beta chain stems from a study of blood T cells in healthy people across ages. Notes on the study in general: Getting older went along with TCR beta diversity per million T cells dropping roughly linearly.

Combining a sample-barcoded 5' primer with a J-beta primer mix, a second PCR ran for roughly 6 to 11 cycles. TCRdb called the 5' RACE reads again in MiXCR, with one record for every CDR3 protein. This sample has about 1.6 million distinct CDR3 sequences, with about 35% found just once. Each sample yielded at least 6 micrograms of PBMC total RNA. Germline assignment: CDR1 DFQATT and CDR2 SNEGSKA (reference sequence). There are 15 residues in the CDR3. As for this clonotype: The antigen is undetermined. A read error may account for a junction end that differs from germline.

The material sequenced was blood. The clonotype comes from a woman aged 25 to 39 in good health. V is TRBV20-1 and J is TRBJ2-2, with D perhaps TRBD2 (5 bases). The CDR3 DNA reads TGCAGTGCTCAAACCGCCCAAGTGGTGACCGGGGAGCCGTTTTTT. Translated: CSAQTAQVVTGEPFF.